This TCR beta chain is from a study of T cell clonality in common variable immunodeficiency. Study-wide results and caveats: CVID subjects shared fewer TCRbeta clones than healthy controls did. Common variable immunodeficiency TCR beta sequences reportedly had fewer deletions and N-nucleotide insertions.

The table came from immunoSEQ multiplex PCR; TCRdb's copy has only in-frame clones and leaves some out. There are fewer than 50,000 clones in the sample, none observed a single time. V was shortened by 5 bases and J by 5 bases, with 10 bases between the two germline ends. The CDR3 consists of 13 residues. The sample holds many counts of this clone. What it binds is unknown. Read sequence stops 3 residues before the CDR3 end, and the germline J gene provides the missing end. The sequence was collected from a person aged 18 to 75 in good health. This chain links TRBV12-3 or TRBV12-4 with TRBJ2-1, with D perhaps matching TRBD1 (5 bases). The sequencing input was peripheral blood mononuclear cells. The CDR3 protein is CASSAGHNNEQFF. CDR3 DNA (partial): TGTGCCAGCAGTGCTGGACATAACAATGAG.